This TCR beta chain was profiled in a study of shared clonotypes between healthy human individuals. Study conclusions and caveats: Larger richness was generally estimated for naive than memory subsets.

All donors were Caucasian adults living in Nashville, Tennessee. Of note for this clone: The antigen remains unidentified. Germline and junction disagree at one end, which may indicate a read error. In the same sample, other DNA sequences code for this CDR3.

TCRdb's copy holds only in-frame clones and misses some; the assay was immunoSEQ multiplex PCR. The data show roughly 1,000,000 clones, approximately 80% seen once. CDR1 and CDR2 (germline): KGHSH, LQKENI. CDR3 length equals 13 residues. The rearrangement uses TRBV18 and TRBJ2-7; possible D gene TRBD2, 6 bases. The specimen sequenced was memory CD4+ T cells from PBMCs. Subset specified: CD45RA-negative fraction. The TCR comes from a man younger than 30 in good health. Some clones in this sample may be carry-over from other donors' samples. CDR3: CASSPSTAGEQYF. CDR3 nucleotide sequence: TGCGCCAGCTCACCATCGACGGCGGGAGAGCAGTACTTC. Complete variable domain (other parts from reference TRBV18 and TRBJ2-7): NAGVMQNPRHLVRRRGQEARLRCSPMKGHSHVYWYRQLPEEGLKFMVYLQKENIIDESGMPKERFSAEFPKEGPSILRIQQVVRGDSAAYFCASSPSTAGEQYFGPGTRLTVT.